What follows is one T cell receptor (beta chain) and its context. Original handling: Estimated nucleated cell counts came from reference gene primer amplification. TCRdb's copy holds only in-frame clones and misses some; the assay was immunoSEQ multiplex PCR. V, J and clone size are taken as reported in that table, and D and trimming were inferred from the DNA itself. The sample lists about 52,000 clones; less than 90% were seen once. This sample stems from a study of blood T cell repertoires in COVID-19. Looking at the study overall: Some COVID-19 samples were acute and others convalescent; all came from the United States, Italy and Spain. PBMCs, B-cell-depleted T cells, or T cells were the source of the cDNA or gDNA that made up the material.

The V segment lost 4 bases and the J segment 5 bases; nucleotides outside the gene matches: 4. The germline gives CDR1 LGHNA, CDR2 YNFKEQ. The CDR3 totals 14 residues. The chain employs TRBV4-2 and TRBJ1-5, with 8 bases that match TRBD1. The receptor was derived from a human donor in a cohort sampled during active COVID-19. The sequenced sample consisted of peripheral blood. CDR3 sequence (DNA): TGTGCCAGCAGCCCAATGGACAGGGATCAGCCCCAGCATTTT. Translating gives CASSPMDRDQPQHF.